The 25 T cell receptor beta chains listed next were all sequenced from one sample in a study of blood T cell repertoires in COVID-19. The assay was immunoSEQ multiplex PCR, and TCRdb's table has in-frame clones only and misses some. The table includes under 350,000 clones, 86% detected once. Material for sequencing was peripheral blood. The receptor set was obtained from a man between 18 and 35 years old with active or convalescent COVID-19.

The V call is TRBV4-1, the J call TRBJ2-1; possible D gene TRBD1, 6 bases. Per germline, CDR1 MGHRA and CDR2 YSYEKL. V lost 4 bases to trimming and J lost 0 bases, with 16 bases between them. This CDR3 spans 17 amino acids. The DNA of the CDR3 is TGCGCCAGCAGCCTGACCCCAGGGGAACCCTCCTACAATGAGCAGTTCTTC. Translating gives CASSLTPGEPSYNEQFF.

The chain carries TRBV18 and TRBJ1-1; no clear D. The CDR3 covers 14 residues. V lost 8 bases to trimming and J lost 3 bases, with 16 bases between them. Germline V gene sequence: CDR1 KGHSH, CDR2 LQKENI. Here the CDR3 DNA reads TGTGCCAGCCACACGGGCGGGTTCGACACTGAAGCTTTCTTT. Encoded protein: CASHTGGFDTEAFF.

The genes are TRBV19 and TRBJ2-6; D ambiguous. The CDR3 covers 17 residues. CDR1 and CDR2 (germline): LNHDA, SQIVND (reference sequence). The V gene lost 8 bases and the J gene lost 0 bases, with 17 bases spanning the gap. For the CDR3, the DNA is TGTGCCAGTTTCGACGGCGGAAGAGGCTCTGGGGCCAACGTCCTGACTTTC. The encoded protein is CASFDGGRGSGANVLTF.

CDR3 amino acids: CASSPRQSTGEETQYF. The DNA of the CDR3 is TGTGCCAGCAGCCCCAGACAATCAACCGGGGAGGAGACCCAGTACTTC. This chain joins TRBV7-3 and TRBJ2-5; D perhaps matches TRBD2 (5 bases). Per germline, CDR1 SGHTA and CDR2 FQGTGA. Trimming left V 5 bases short and J 5 bases short, with 21 bases between. The CDR3 spans 16 residues. The full variable domain, with the rest looked up from reference TRBV7-3 and TRBJ2-5, is GAGVSQTPSNKVTEKGKYVELRCDPISGHTALYWYRQSLGQGPEFLIYFQGTGAADDSGLPNDRFFAVRPEGSVSTLKIQRTERGDSAVYLCASSPRQSTGEETQYFGPGTRLLVL.

The V call is TRBV21-1, the J call TRBJ1-1. TRBV21-1 is listed as a pseudogene. This CDR3 has 14 residues. CDR3 residues: CASSRIRVPPEAFF. The DNA of the CDR3 is TGTGCCAGCAGCCGAATACGGGTCCCCCCTGAAGCTTTCTTT.

The chain joins TRBV24-1 to TRBJ2-1, with 9 positions matching TRBD1. This CDR3 comprises 16 residues. The germline CDR1 and CDR2 sequences are KGHDR and SFDVKD. V shed 3 bases, J shed 6 bases, and the junction held 8 bases outside the gene matches. In nucleotides, the CDR3 is TGTGCCACCAGTGATGCCGGGACAGGGTCGGTCAATGAGCAGTTCTTC. It codes for CATSDAGTGSVNEQFF.

The V call is TRBV19, the J call TRBJ1-6, with TRBD1 matching 7 bases. The CDR3 sequence is 13 residues long. Trimming cost V 9 bases and J 12 bases; bases outside gene matches: 11. The germline V gene encodes CDR1 LNHDA and CDR2 SQIVND (reference sequence). The chain's CDR3 is CASGTERFVPLHF. Here the CDR3 DNA reads TGTGCCAGCGGGACAGAGAGATTCGTACCCCTCCACTTT.

The V gene is TRBV25-1, the J gene TRBJ2-1; maybe TRBD2 (6 bases). Between the trimmed V and J ends, which lost 6 bases and 4 bases, there was a span of 19 bases. The CDR3 is 16 residues long. The germline gives CDR1 MGHDK, CDR2 SYGVNS. CDR3 loop: CASSHSGRGIYNEQFF. CDR3 DNA: TGTGCCAGCAGCCATTCGGGGCGGGGCATTTACAATGAGCAGTTCTTC.

The chain links TRBV24-1 to TRBJ2-7; 8 bases agree with TRBD1. Germline CDR1 KGHDR, CDR2 SFDVKD. Trimming at V came to 9 bases and at J to 6 bases, leaving 9 bases not matched to a gene. The CDR3 totals 13 residues. The CDR3 sequence: CATSKDRASEQYF. The CDR3 DNA reads TGTGCCACCTCAAAGGACAGGGCATCCGAGCAGTACTTC.

The V gene is TRBV7-3, the J gene TRBJ2-1; tentative D call: TRBD2 (7 bases). The CDR3 is made up of 15 amino acids. Germline loops: CDR1 SGHTA, CDR2 FQGTGA. The V end lost 4 bases, the J end lost 7 bases, and 17 bases lay between the germline ends. CDR3: CASSSLTGGGNEQFF. The DNA for the CDR3 is TGTGCCAGCAGCTCCCTAACGGGGGGCGGGAATGAGCAGTTCTTC.

The chain recombines TRBV5-4 with TRBJ2-1, with 9 bases lining up with TRBD2. The V and J ends lost 0 bases and 9 bases, in that order; junction bases with no gene match: 7. The CDR3 contains 15 residues. Germline CDR1 reads SGHNT; CDR2 reads YYREEE (reference sequence). CDR3 bases: TGTGCCAGCAGCTTGGGTCCTAGCGGGGCCCCTGAGCAGTTCTTC. This sequence encodes CASSLGPSGAPEQFF.

This clone was seen just once. The chain links TRBV9 to TRBJ1-6; tentative D call: TRBD1 (6 bases). Trimming removed 1 base at V and 10 bases at J, with 15 bases between. Germline values: CDR1 SGDLS, CDR2 YYNGEE. The CDR3 spans 15 residues. The CDR3 here is CASSVQGHRGSPLHF. In nucleotides, the CDR3 is TGTGCCAGCAGCGTACAGGGGCACCGAGGGTCACCCCTCCACTTT. Full variable domain (outside the CDR3, taken from reference TRBV9 and TRBJ1-6): DSGVTQTPKHLITATGQRVTLRCSPRSGDLSVYWYQQSLDQGLQFLIQYYNGEERAKGNILERFSAQQFPDLHSELNLSSLELGDSALYFCASSVQGHRGSPLHFGNGTRLTVT.

The chain joins TRBV12-3 or TRBV12-4 to TRBJ1-5, with 8 nucleotides matching TRBD1. This CDR3 has 13 amino acids. The ends lost 6 bases at V and 6 bases at J; junction bases unmatched: 4. As DNA, the CDR3 is TGTGCCAGCAGGACAGGGGTGCGTCAGCCCCAGCATTTT. This codes for CASRTGVRQPQHF.

In DNA, the CDR3 is TGTGCCAGCAGCGTAACCGGGACACCTTCCTACGAGCAGTACTTC. Protein: CASSVTGTPSYEQYF. This sequence joins TRBV9 and TRBJ2-7, with a possible D match to TRBD1 (6 bases). Germline V gene data show CDR1 as SGDLS and CDR2 as YYNGEE. V was clipped by 1 base and J by 1 base, with 12 bases between them. The CDR3 totals 15 residues.

This clone was observed a single time. V usage is TRBV3-1 (or the pseudogene TRBV3-2) and J usage is TRBJ2-1; TRBD2 might be the D (5 bases). V lost 0 bases to trimming and J lost 10 bases, with 10 bases between them. This CDR3 comprises 13 residues. Germline CDR1 LGHDT, CDR2 YNNKEL (reference sequence). CDR3 DNA sequence: TGTGCCAGCAGCCAAGATCTTCGGGGAGAGCAGTTCTTC. Amino acid sequence: CASSQDLRGEQFF.

The chain couples TRBV5-1 to TRBJ1-6, with D perhaps TRBD1 (5 bases). The CDR3 covers 15 residues. V lost 7 bases and J 7 bases, leaving 18 bases between the germline ends. The V gene's germline CDR1 is SGHRS and CDR2 YFSETQ. The CDR3 DNA sequence: TGCGCCAGCTCGCCCTGGGGGGGGTCGAATTCACCCCTCCACTTT. It encodes CASSPWGGSNSPLHF.

The chain is built from TRBV5-1 and TRBJ1-6, with D maybe TRBD1 (6 bases). V was cut by 0 bases and J by 7 bases, with 17 bases left in between. Germline CDR1 is SGHRS and CDR2 is YFSETQ. The CDR3 extends over 17 amino acids. CDR3 nucleotide sequence: TGCGCCAGCAGCTTGGATACTCGCAGGGGTGAGAATTCACCCCTCCACTTT. Encoded protein: CASSLDTRRGENSPLHF.

The rearrangement uses TRBV5-5 and TRBJ2-1; no reliable D call. This CDR3 contains 12 residues. Trimming pared 1 base from V and 10 bases from J, leaving 9 bases between. The V gene's germline CDR1 is SGHKS and CDR2 YYEKEE (reference sequence). The CDR3 loop is CASSLIDTEQFF. CDR3 coding DNA: TGTGCCAGCAGCTTGATTGACACAGAGCAGTTCTTC.

This clone was observed a single time. The chain is built from TRBV7-9 and TRBJ1-2; no clear D. V lost 0 bases to trimming and J lost 4 bases, with 12 bases between them. CDR1 is SEHNR, CDR2 FQNEAQ, per germline (reference sequence). The CDR3 contains 15 residues. CDR3 DNA sequence: TGTGCCAGCAGCTTAGCGAAAAGAGGGATCTATGGCTACACCTTC. As protein: CASSLAKRGIYGYTF.

The chain couples TRBV28 to TRBJ2-1, with TRBD1 as a possible D gene (6 bases). V gave up 6 bases and J gave up 8 bases, with 17 bases separating them. Looked up from germline, CDR1 is MDHEN and CDR2 is SYDVKM. This CDR3 is built from 14 residues. CDR3: CASSPDSSGDEQFF. Written as DNA, the CDR3 is TGTGCCAGCAGCCCGGACAGTTCCGGCGATGAGCAGTTCTTC.

The genes are TRBV6-5 and TRBJ1-4, with 7 bases matching TRBD1. CDR1 and CDR2 from the germline V gene are MNHEY and SVGAGI. The CDR3 is 15 amino acids. Trimming cost V 8 bases and J 0 bases; bases outside gene matches: 6. The CDR3 DNA follows: TGTGCCAGCGGGAAAGGGACAGCAACTAATGAAAAACTGTTTTTT. It encodes CASGKGTATNEKLFF.

V usage is TRBV19 and J usage is TRBJ1-5; D is possibly TRBD1 (6 bases). CDR1 is LNHDA and CDR2 is SQIVND in the germline V gene (reference sequence). The V gene lost 9 bases and the J gene lost 3 bases, with 12 bases spanning the gap. The CDR3 has 13 amino acids. This CDR3 is CASKNRDNQPQHF. DNA for the CDR3: TGTGCCAGCAAGAACAGGGACAATCAGCCCCAGCATTTT.

V usage is TRBV28 and J usage is TRBJ1-6; 7 bases align to TRBD1. Germline trimming cut 8 bases from V and 6 bases from J; bases unmatched to any gene: 7. The CDR3 extends over 14 amino acids. Germline CDR1 and CDR2: MDHEN and SYDVKM. For the CDR3, the DNA is TGTGCCAGCCGTCCGGGACAGCCTAATTCACCCCTCCACTTT. This codes for CASRPGQPNSPLHF.

The chain combines TRBV28 with TRBJ2-3; TRBD2 aligns across 8 bases. Germline V lookup: CDR1 MDHEN, CDR2 SYDVKM. Trimming removed 10 bases from V and 5 bases from J; junction bases left unmatched: 14. The CDR3 runs 15 residues. Written as DNA, the CDR3 is TGTGCCACCGTCGGGAGGGGGGCCGTAGGAGATACGCAGTATTTT. Its protein is CATVGRGAVGDTQYF.

The chain employs TRBV5-1 and TRBJ1-4, with D perhaps TRBD1 (6 bases). In germline, CDR1 is SGHRS, CDR2 YFSETQ. The ends were cut back, 4 bases at V and 13 bases at J, with 20 bases in the middle. This CDR3 contains 14 residues. Written as DNA, the CDR3 is TGCGCCAGCAGCCGACTACCGGACAGCGGTGTACTGTTTTTT. Residues: CASSRLPDSGVLFF.